The 20 T cell receptor beta chains in this list originate from one sample, sequenced in a study of graft-versus-host responses after intestinal transplantation. These receptors have no identified antigens. Generated by immunoSEQ multiplex PCR, the TCRdb table keeps only in-frame clones and is missing some. The sample carries 100,000 to 110,000 clones, less than 90% recorded once. Sequencing was performed on unstimulated CD4+ T cells sorted from spleen or lymph node cells, taken before transplant. These receptors all stem from a human donor who was the organ donor for an intestinal transplant.

The chain links TRBV19 to TRBJ2-7; D is undetermined. Germline V gene lookup returns CDR1 LNHDA and CDR2 SQIVND (reference sequence). Between the trimmed V and J ends, which lost 5 bases and 3 bases, there was a span of 11 bases. The CDR3 loop spans 13 amino acids. For the CDR3, the DNA is TGTGCCAGTAGTCCCTCCGCCGGCTACGAGCAGTACTTC. Its translation: CASSPSAGYEQYF.

This clone was recorded once. This chain links TRBV6-1 with TRBJ1-6, with D maybe TRBD1 (6 bases). CDR1 is MNHNS, CDR2 SASEGT, per germline. The CDR3 length is 15 residues. Trimming left V 5 bases short and J 5 bases short, with 13 bases between. The CDR3 spells CASSRGHQDNSPLHF. The DNA of the CDR3 is TGTGCCAGCAGTAGGGGACACCAAGATAATTCACCCCTCCACTTT.

The J gene is TRBJ1-6, the V gene TRBV5-8, with D hard to call. The CDR3 has 15 amino acids. V was clipped by 4 bases and J by 10 bases, with 18 bases between them. Germline-derived CDR1 and CDR2 are SGHTS and YDEGEE. CDR3 residues: CASSRVQALGSPLHF. The DNA of the CDR3 is TGTGCCAGCAGCCGCGTTCAGGCGCTCGGCTCACCCCTCCACTTT. The full variable domain, with the rest looked up from reference TRBV5-8 and TRBJ1-6, is EAGVTQSPTHLIKTRGQQATLRCSPISGHTSVYWYQQALGLGLQFLLWYDEGEERNRGNFPPRFSGRQFPNYSSELNVNALELEDSALYLCASSRVQALGSPLHFGNGTRLTVT.

The table lists this clone with a count of one. V gene TRBV7-2 combines with J gene TRBJ2-7; tentatively, D is TRBD1 (6 bases). The CDR3 runs 14 residues. From germline, CDR1 is SGHTA and CDR2 FQGNSA. Deletions cut 3 bases from V and 3 bases from J, with 12 bases between. The CDR3 DNA reads TGTGCCAGCAGCTTTAGACAGGCGCACTACGAGCAGTACTTC. Encoded protein: CASSFRQAHYEQYF. The complete variable domain, with remaining parts taken from reference TRBV7-2 and TRBJ2-7, reads GAGVSQSPSNKVTEKGKDVELRCDPISGHTALYWYRQSLGQGLEFLIYFQGNSAPDKSGLPSDRFSAERTGGSVSTLTIQRTQQEDSAVYLCASSFRQAHYEQYFGPGTRLTVT.

The V call is TRBV2, the J call TRBJ2-5, with D unresolved. The germline V gene has CDR1 SNHLY and CDR2 FYNNEI. The CDR3 covers 13 residues. V lost 8 bases, J lost 5 bases, and 15 bases lay in between. CDR3 protein: CASFRPAVETQYF. For the CDR3, the DNA is TGTGCCAGCTTTCGGCCTGCAGTGGAGACCCAGTACTTC.

This clone was observed a handful of times. The CDR3: CASSIRRGTYTGELFF. The CDR3 bases are TGTGCCAGTAGTATACGGCGGGGGACATACACCGGGGAGCTGTTTTTT. This chain connects TRBV19 to TRBJ2-2, with a possible D match to TRBD2 (7 bases). Germline V gives CDR1 LNHDA, CDR2 SQIVND (reference sequence). CDR3 length: 16 residues. V lost 2 bases and J 3 bases, leaving 13 bases between the germline ends.

This chain links TRBV7-2 with TRBJ2-7; 10 bases fit TRBD2. The CDR3 has 17 residues. Trimming at V came to 1 base and at J to 6 bases, leaving 12 bases not matched to a gene. Germline V lookup: CDR1 SGHTA, CDR2 FQGNSA. The CDR3 reads CASSLGLAGDPSGEQYF. The CDR3, as DNA: TGTGCCAGCAGCTTAGGGCTAGCGGGGGACCCCTCCGGCGAGCAGTACTTC.

The chain uses TRBV28 and TRBJ1-5; 9 bases align to TRBD1. The V and J ends lost 4 bases and 0 bases, in that order; junction bases with no gene match: 10. Germline V gives CDR1 MDHEN, CDR2 SYDVKM. The CDR3 has 18 amino acids. The CDR3 coding sequence is TGTGCCAGCAGTTACCGGACAGGGGATGGGTTTAGCAATCAGCCCCAGCATTTT. Translating gives CASSYRTGDGFSNQPQHF.

This clone showed up just once. V and J are TRBV2 and TRBJ1-5; no reliable D call. V lost 7 bases and J 11 bases, leaving 15 bases between the germline ends. Looked up from germline, CDR1 is SNHLY and CDR2 is FYNNEI. The CDR3 totals 12 residues. For the CDR3, the DNA is TGTGCCAGCACGGGCCTCCGTAGGGCCCAGCATTTT. Translation gives CASTGLRRAQHF.

CDR3 protein: CASSGGSSNTEAFF. For the CDR3, the DNA is TGCGCCAGCAGTGGAGGCAGTTCGAACACTGAAGCTTTCTTT. This chain joins TRBV10-1 and TRBJ1-1; D remains unclear. CDR3 size: 14 residues. V was clipped by 4 bases and J by 1 base, with 10 bases between them. Germline CDR1 WNHNN, CDR2 SYGVQD (reference sequence).

The J gene is TRBJ2-3, the V gene TRBV9, with D uncertain. The ends were cut back, 2 bases at V and 5 bases at J, with 9 bases in the middle. This CDR3 has 13 residues. The germline V gene has CDR1 SGDLS and CDR2 YYNGEE. CDR3 residues: CASSVQVGDTQYF. Here the CDR3 DNA reads TGTGCCAGCAGCGTGCAGGTGGGAGATACGCAGTATTTT.

This rearrangement joins TRBV6-1 to TRBJ2-7; maybe TRBD2 (5 bases). V was clipped by 9 bases and J by 2 bases, with 20 bases between them. The CDR3 has 15 residues. Germline-derived CDR1 and CDR2 are MNHNS and SASEGT. This chain's CDR3 is CASSLTWRRPYEQYF. Written as DNA, the CDR3 is TGTGCCAGTTCCCTAACCTGGAGGCGGCCCTACGAGCAGTACTTC.

V usage is TRBV6-1 and J usage is TRBJ1-2; D unresolved. In germline, CDR1 is MNHNS, CDR2 SASEGT. CDR3 size: 15 residues. V lost 2 bases and J 8 bases, leaving 18 bases between the germline ends. The DNA for the CDR3 is TGTGCCAGCAGTGAACAACCTACTAGAACAGAAGGCTACACCTTC. Protein: CASSEQPTRTEGYTF.

V usage is TRBV5-1 and J usage is TRBJ1-1; possible D gene TRBD1, 5 bases. The V and J ends lost 4 bases and 0 bases respectively, with 10 bases between them. Germline V gives CDR1 SGHRS, CDR2 YFSETQ. CDR3 length: 14 residues. This CDR3 is CASSPDRLNTEAFF. CDR3 sequence (DNA): TGCGCCAGCAGCCCAGACAGACTGAACACTGAAGCTTTCTTT.

This rearrangement joins TRBV19 to TRBJ1-2; 7 bases agree with TRBD1. This CDR3 comprises 15 residues. Per germline, CDR1 LNHDA and CDR2 SQIVND (reference sequence). The ends lost 5 bases at V and 4 bases at J; junction bases unmatched: 10. The CDR3 sequence: CASSAERDSSYGYTF. For the CDR3, the DNA is TGTGCCAGTAGTGCCGAGCGGGACAGTTCCTATGGCTACACCTTC.

V usage is TRBV5-1 and J usage is TRBJ1-2; a possible D gene is TRBD1 (6 bases). Germline lookup yields CDR1 SGHRS and CDR2 YFSETQ. The germline V and J ends were trimmed by 2 bases and 5 bases, with 13 bases remaining between them. The CDR3 runs to 14 residues. CDR3 nucleotides: TGCGCCAGCAGCTTCTCAGGGGAGAAGTATGGCTACACCTTC. It yields the protein CASSFSGEKYGYTF.

The CDR3 bases are TGTGCCAGCAGTGATGAGTCTGGGCAGTACTTC. It encodes CASSDESGQYF. The chain has TRBV2 and TRBJ2-7; D remains ambiguous. This CDR3 region has 11 residues. Between the trimmed V and J ends, which lost 3 bases and 9 bases, there was a span of 9 bases. The germline gives CDR1 SNHLY, CDR2 FYNNEI.

The table lists this clone with a count of one. The chain links TRBV29-1 to TRBJ2-5; 7 positions agree with TRBD2. Germline-derived CDR1 and CDR2 are SQVTM and ANQGSEA. V lost 7 bases and J lost 7; bases outside the gene matches: 6. The CDR3 runs 11 residues. The CDR3 DNA sequence: TGCAGCGGCAGGACTAGTGGGACCCAGTACTTC. Translated: CSGRTSGTQYF.

The chain carries TRBV30 and TRBJ2-5, with a tentative D call TRBD1 (6 bases). The V gene's germline CDR1 is GTSNPN and CDR2 SVGIG (reference sequence). This CDR3 comprises 14 residues. Trimming cost V 1 base and J 0 bases, with 9 bases left between them. The CDR3 protein is CAWSGDRYQETQYF. DNA for the CDR3: TGTGCCTGGAGTGGTGACAGGTACCAAGAGACCCAGTACTTC.

This clone was observed a few times. The chain carries TRBV5-1 and TRBJ1-1; D is ambiguous. V lost 5 bases, J lost 0 bases, and 11 bases lay in between. Germline V CDR1 and CDR2: SGHRS, YFSETQ. The CDR3 is 14 residues long. The CDR3 DNA follows: TGCGCCAGCAGTATACCGGGATTGAACACTGAAGCTTTCTTT. It is translated as CASSIPGLNTEAFF.